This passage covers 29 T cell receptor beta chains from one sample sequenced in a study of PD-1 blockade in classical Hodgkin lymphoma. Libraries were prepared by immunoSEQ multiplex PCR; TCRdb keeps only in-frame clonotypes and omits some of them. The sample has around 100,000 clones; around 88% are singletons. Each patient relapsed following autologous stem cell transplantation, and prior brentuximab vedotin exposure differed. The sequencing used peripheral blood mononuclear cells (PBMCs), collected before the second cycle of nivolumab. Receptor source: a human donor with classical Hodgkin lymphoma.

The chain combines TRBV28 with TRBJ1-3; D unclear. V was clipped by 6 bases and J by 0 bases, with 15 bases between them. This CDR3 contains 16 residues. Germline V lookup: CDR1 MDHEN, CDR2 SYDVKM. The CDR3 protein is CASSPFSGNSGNTIYF. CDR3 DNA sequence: TGTGCCAGCAGCCCCTTCTCCGGAAACTCTGGAAACACCATATATTTT. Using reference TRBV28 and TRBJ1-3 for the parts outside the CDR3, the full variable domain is DVKVTQSSRYLVKRTGEKVFLECVQDMDHENMFWYRQDPGLGLRLIYFSYDVKMKEKGDIPEGYSVSREKKERFSLILESASTNQTSMYLCASSPFSGNSGNTIYFGEGSWLTVV.

The CDR3 here is CSATGPYEQYF. CDR3 bases: TGCAGCGCGACAGGCCCCTACGAGCAGTACTTC. V usage is TRBV20-1 and J usage is TRBJ2-7; the D gene is possibly TRBD1 (6 bases). CDR3 length: 11 residues. Germline V CDR1 and CDR2: DFQATT, SNEGSKA (reference sequence).

As DNA, the CDR3 is TGTGCCAGCAGCTTAGGGGAGGGCGGGGAGCTGTTTTTT. This translates into CASSLGEGGELFF. The chain joins TRBV11-3 to TRBJ2-2; 7 bases align to TRBD2. This CDR3 is built from 13 residues. J was trimmed by 7 bases and V by 1 base; bases with no gene match: 0. Germline loops: CDR1 SGHNT, CDR2 YENEEA.

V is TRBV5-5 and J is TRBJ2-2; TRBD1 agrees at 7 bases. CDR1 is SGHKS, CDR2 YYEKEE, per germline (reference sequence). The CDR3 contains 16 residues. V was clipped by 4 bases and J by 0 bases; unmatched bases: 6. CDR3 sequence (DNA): TGTGCCAGCAGCGCGAGGACAGGACCGAACACCGGGGAGCTGTTTTTT. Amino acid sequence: CASSARTGPNTGELFF.

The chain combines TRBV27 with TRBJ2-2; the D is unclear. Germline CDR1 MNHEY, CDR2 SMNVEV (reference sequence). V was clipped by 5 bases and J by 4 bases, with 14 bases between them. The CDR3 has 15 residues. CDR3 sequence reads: CASSPQYSRTGELFF. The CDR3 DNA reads TGTGCCAGCAGTCCCCAGTATAGCCGCACCGGGGAGCTGTTTTTT.

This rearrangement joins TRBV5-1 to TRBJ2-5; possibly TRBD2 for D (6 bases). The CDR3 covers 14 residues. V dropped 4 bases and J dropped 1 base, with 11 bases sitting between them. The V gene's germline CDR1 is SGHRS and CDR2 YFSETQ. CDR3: CASSGGTLQETQYF. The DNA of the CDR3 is TGCGCCAGCAGCGGGGGGACCCTCCAAGAGACCCAGTACTTC.

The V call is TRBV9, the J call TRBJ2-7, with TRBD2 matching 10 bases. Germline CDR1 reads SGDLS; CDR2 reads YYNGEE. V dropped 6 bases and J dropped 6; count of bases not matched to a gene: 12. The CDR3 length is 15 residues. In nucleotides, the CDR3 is TGTGCCAGCACCGAAAGCGGGGGGGAAGTCAGCGAGCAGTACTTC. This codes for CASTESGGEVSEQYF.

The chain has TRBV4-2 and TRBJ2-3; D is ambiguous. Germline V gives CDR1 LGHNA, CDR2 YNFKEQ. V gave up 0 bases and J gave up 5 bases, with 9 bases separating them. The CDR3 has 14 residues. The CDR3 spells CASSQEAVRDTQYF. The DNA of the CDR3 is TGTGCCAGCAGCCAAGAGGCGGTTAGAGATACGCAGTATTTT.

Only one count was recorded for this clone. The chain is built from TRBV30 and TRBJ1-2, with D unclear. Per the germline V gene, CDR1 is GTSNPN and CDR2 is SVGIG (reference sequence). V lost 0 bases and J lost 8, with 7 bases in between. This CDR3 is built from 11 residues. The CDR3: CAWSVLGGYTF. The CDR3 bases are TGTGCCTGGAGTGTACTGGGGGGCTACACCTTC.

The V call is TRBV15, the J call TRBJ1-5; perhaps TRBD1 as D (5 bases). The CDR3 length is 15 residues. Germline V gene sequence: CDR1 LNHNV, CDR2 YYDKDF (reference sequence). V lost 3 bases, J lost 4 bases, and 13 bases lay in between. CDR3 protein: CATSRAAEGNQPQHF. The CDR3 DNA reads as TGTGCCACCAGCAGGGCCGCGGAGGGGAATCAGCCCCAGCATTTT.

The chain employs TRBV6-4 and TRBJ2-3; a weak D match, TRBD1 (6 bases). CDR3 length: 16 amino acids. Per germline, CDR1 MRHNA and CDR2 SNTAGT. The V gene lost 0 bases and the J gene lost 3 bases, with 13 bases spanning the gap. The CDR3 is CASSDSNRERTDTQYF. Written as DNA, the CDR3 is TGTGCCAGCAGTGACTCGAACAGGGAAAGGACAGATACGCAGTATTTT.

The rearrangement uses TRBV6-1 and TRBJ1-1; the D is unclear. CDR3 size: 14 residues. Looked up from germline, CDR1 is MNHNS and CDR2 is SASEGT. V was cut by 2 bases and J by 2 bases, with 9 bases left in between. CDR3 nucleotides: TGTGCCAGCAGTGAATATCTGGGAAACACTGAAGCTTTCTTT. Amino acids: CASSEYLGNTEAFF.

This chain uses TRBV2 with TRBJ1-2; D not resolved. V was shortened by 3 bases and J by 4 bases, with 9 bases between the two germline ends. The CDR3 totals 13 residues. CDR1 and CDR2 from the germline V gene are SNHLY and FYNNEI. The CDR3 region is CASSDRTVYGYTF. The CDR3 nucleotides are TGTGCCAGCAGTGATAGGACGGTCTATGGCTACACCTTC.

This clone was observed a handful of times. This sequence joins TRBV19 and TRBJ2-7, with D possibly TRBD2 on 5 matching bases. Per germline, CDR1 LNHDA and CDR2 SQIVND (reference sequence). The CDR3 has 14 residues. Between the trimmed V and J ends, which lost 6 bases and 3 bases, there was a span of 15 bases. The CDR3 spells CASSSPGENYEQYF. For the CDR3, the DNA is TGTGCCAGTAGCTCCCCTGGGGAGAACTACGAGCAGTACTTC.

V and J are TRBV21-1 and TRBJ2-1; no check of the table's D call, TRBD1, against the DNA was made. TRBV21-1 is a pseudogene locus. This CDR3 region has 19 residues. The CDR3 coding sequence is TGTGCCAGCAGCAAAGGGTTACAGGGACCCTTTGAACCTTACAATGAGCAGTTCTTC. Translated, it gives CASSKGLQGPFEPYNEQFF.

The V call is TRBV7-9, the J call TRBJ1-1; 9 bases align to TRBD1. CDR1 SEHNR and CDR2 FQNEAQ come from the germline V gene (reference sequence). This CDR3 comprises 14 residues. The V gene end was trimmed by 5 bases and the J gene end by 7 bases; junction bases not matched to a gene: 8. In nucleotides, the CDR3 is TGTGCCAGCAGCGACAGGGGGTATATACTTGAAGCTTTCTTT. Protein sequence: CASSDRGYILEAFF.

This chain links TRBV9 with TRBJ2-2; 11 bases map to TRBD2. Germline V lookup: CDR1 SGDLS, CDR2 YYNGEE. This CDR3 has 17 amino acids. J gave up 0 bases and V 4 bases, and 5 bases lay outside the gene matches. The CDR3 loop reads CASSLGLAETNTGELFF. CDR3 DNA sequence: TGTGCCAGCAGCTTGGGACTAGCGGAAACGAACACCGGGGAGCTGTTTTTT.

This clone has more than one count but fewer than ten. The CDR3 spells CASVNGGSGNTIYF. In DNA, the CDR3 is TGTGCCAGCGTTAACGGGGGCTCCGGAAACACCATATATTTT. V gene TRBV6-6 combines with J gene TRBJ1-3; tentative D call: TRBD1 (6 bases). Germline CDR1 and CDR2: MNHNY and SVGAGI (reference sequence). The CDR3 has 14 amino acids. Trimming shortened V by 8 bases and J by 4 bases, and 15 bases separated the two germline ends.

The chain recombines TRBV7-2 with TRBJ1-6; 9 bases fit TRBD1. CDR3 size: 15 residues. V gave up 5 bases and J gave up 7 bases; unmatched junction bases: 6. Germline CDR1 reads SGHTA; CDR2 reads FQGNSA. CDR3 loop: CASSRGQGLNSPLHF. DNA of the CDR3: TGTGCCAGCAGCCGAGGACAGGGGCTCAATTCACCCCTCCACTTT.

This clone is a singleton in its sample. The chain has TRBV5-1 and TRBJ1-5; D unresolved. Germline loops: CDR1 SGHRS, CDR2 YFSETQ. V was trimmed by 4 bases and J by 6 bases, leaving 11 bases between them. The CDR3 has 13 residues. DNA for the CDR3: TGCGCCAGCAGCACGGACGGAGTTCAGCCCCAGCATTTT. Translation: CASSTDGVQPQHF.

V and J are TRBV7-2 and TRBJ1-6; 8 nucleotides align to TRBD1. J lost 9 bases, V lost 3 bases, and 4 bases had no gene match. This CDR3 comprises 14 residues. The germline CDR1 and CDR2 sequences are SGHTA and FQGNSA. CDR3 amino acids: CASSFGTGSSPLHF. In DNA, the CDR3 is TGTGCCAGCAGCTTTGGGACAGGTAGTTCACCCCTCCACTTT. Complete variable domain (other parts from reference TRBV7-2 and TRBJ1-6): GAGVSQSPSNKVTEKGKDVELRCDPISGHTALYWYRQSLGQGLEFLIYFQGNSAPDKSGLPSDRFSAERTGGSVSTLTIQRTQQEDSAVYLCASSFGTGSSPLHFGNGTRLTVT.

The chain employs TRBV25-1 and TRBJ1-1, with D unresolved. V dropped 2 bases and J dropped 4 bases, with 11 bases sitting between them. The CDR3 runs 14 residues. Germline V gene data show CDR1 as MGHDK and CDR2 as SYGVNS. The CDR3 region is CASSELLSSTEAFF. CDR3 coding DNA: TGTGCCAGCAGTGAACTTCTCTCCTCCACTGAAGCTTTCTTT.

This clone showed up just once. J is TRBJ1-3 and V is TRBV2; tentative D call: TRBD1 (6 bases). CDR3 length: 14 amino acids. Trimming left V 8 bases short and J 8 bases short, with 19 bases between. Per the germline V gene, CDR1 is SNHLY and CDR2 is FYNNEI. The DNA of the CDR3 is TGTGCCAGCCAACGAACAGGGTCGGGGGACACCATATATTTT. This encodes CASQRTGSGDTIYF.

The CDR3 loop reads CASSYGTEDNEQFF. The CDR3 region has the DNA TGTGCCAGCAGTTACGGGACAGAGGACAATGAGCAGTTCTTC. The gene calls are TRBV6-5 and TRBJ2-1; 7 nucleotides line up with TRBD1. Trimming removed 2 bases from V and 5 bases from J; junction bases left unmatched: 3. The germline gives CDR1 MNHEY, CDR2 SVGAGI. The CDR3 totals 14 residues.

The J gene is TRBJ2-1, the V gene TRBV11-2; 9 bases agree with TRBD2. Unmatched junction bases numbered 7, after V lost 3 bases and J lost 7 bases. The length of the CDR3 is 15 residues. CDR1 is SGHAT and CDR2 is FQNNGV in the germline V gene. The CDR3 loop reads CASSLLAGSLNEQFF. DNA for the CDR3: TGTGCCAGCAGCTTGCTAGCGGGGAGTCTTAATGAGCAGTTCTTC.

The CDR3 spells CASSLDHRDRGGSEKLFF. DNA of the CDR3: TGTGCCAGCAGCTTGGACCACCGGGACAGGGGGGGGAGTGAAAAACTGTTTTTT. The rearrangement uses TRBV5-6 and TRBJ1-4, with 11 bases aligning to TRBD1. The CDR3 consists of 18 residues. CDR1 and CDR2 (germline): SGHDT, YYEEEE. V trimming: 0 bases; J trimming: 7 bases; junction bases outside the gene matches: 11.

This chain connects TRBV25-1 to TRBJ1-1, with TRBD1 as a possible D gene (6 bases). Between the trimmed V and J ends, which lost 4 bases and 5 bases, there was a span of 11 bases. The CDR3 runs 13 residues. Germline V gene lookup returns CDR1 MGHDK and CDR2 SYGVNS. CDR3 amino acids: CASSATGFTEAFF. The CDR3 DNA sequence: TGTGCCAGCAGTGCTACAGGGTTTACTGAAGCTTTCTTT.

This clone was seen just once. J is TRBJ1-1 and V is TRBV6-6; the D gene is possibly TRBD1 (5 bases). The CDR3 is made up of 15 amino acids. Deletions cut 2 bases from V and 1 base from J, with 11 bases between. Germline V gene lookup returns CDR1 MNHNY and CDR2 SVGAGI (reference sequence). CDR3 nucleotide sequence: TGTGCCAGCAGTTACGCGGGACGGACGAACACTGAAGCTTTCTTT. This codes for CASSYAGRTNTEAFF.

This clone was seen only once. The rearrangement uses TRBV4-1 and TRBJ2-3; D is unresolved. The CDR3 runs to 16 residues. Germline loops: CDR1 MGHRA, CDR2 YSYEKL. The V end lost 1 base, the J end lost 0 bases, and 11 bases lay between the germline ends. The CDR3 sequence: CASSQAVTESTDTQYF. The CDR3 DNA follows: TGCGCCAGCAGCCAAGCGGTAACAGAGAGCACAGATACGCAGTATTTT.